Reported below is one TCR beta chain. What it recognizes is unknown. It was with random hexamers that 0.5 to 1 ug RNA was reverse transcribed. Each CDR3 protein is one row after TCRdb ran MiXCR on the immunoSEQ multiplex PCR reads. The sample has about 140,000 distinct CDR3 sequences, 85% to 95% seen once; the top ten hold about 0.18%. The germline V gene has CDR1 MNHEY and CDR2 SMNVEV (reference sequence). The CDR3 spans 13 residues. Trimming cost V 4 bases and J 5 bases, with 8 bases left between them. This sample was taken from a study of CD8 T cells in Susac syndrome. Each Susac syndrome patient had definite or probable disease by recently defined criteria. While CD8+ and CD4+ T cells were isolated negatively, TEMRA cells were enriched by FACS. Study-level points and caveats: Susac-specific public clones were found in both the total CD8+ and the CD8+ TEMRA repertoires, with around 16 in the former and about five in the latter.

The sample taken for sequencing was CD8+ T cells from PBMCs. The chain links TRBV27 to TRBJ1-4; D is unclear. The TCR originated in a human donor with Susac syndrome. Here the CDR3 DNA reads TGTGCCAGCAGTTCCGGGCCCAATGAAAAACTGTTTTTT. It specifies CASSSGPNEKLFF.